Listed below are T cell receptor beta chains from one sample, sequenced in a study of cytomegalovirus exposure and HLA in healthy donors. Using immunoSEQ multiplex PCR, the repertoire was profiled, and TCRdb retains in-frame clones only, with some absent. Of a few hundred thousand clones listed, roughly 80% are singletons. What was sequenced was PBMCs. Receptors originate from a man under 40 in good health and CMV-seronegative. Each CDR3 is given with its conserved first and last residue.

V gene	J gene	CDR3 protein
TRBV6-5	TRBJ2-5	CASSYSIGGAQETQYF
TRBV9	TRBJ2-7	CASSVEGLEGNEQYF
TRBV4-1	TRBJ1-6	CASSQTFQGSSYNSPLHF
TRBV11-2	TRBJ2-2	CASSSVRAAGELFF
TRBV9	TRBJ1-1	CASSEVGRVEAFF
TRBV5-6	TRBJ1-6	CASSFVAGGESSYNSPLHF
TRBV5-1	TRBJ1-2	CASSSGLGYGYTF
TRBV28	TRBJ2-5	CASSLSLGGQETQYF
TRBV12-5	TRBJ1-1	CASGNDKSEAFF
TRBV21-1	TRBJ1-6	CARGGGPLHF
TRBV9	TRBJ2-1	CASSAGLRSVGEQFF
TRBV15	TRBJ2-1	CATSRDQAADEQFF
TRBV5-1	TRBJ2-1	CASSYAGEQFF
TRBV6-6	TRBJ1-2	CASKTVRYGYTF
TRBV5-6	TRBJ2-7	CASSLLGGESYEQYF
TRBV7-2	TRBJ2-7	CASSPRDTYEQYF
TRBV19	TRBJ2-3	CASSVQGTDTQYF
TRBV6-5	TRBJ2-2	CASSYSKQHGELFF
TRBV6-4	TRBJ1-1	CASSQRWDTEAFF
TRBV4-2	TRBJ2-3	CASSQEPRGSGTDTQYF
TRBV21-1	TRBJ2-3	CASSNLPSGGSLDTQYF
TRBV7-8	TRBJ2-3	CASSWRQGAGRDTQYF
TRBV11-2	TRBJ2-7	CASSSGFRGPTYYEQYF
TRBV15	TRBJ2-3	CATSRDKSGGRTDTQYF
TRBV2	TRBJ1-2	CASSVRSGSYGGYTF
TRBV7-9	TRBJ1-5	CASSRTGNQPQHF
TRBV18	TRBJ1-2	CASSPLPREGYTF
TRBV6-6	TRBJ1-4	CASSLSTQGTNEKLFF
TRBV7-8	TRBJ1-2	CASSLVSGQGPLGGTF
TRBV27	TRBJ1-6	CASRNRGASPNSPLHF
TRBV19	TRBJ1-6	CASSTTGDSPLHF
TRBV28	TRBJ2-5	CATLRGSVGTQYF
TRBV6-1	TRBJ1-1	CASSETTGNTEAFF
TRBV7-3	TRBJ2-7	CASSLSGQGYEQYF
TRBV6-5	TRBJ2-1	CASSRPGTSYNEQFF
TRBV7-9	TRBJ2-2	CASEPANRGGTGELFF
TRBV28	TRBJ1-4	CASSLGGAPGEKLFF
TRBV4-3	TRBJ2-7	CASSQDDSYEQYF
TRBV2	TRBJ2-7	CASGSSREQYF
TRBV6-1	TRBJ2-5	CASGRSASAEETQYF
TRBV7-7	TRBJ2-7	CASSLGTGAHEQYF